This T cell receptor (beta chain) was recorded in a study of blood T cell repertoires in COVID-19. Trimming took off 0 bases at V and 5 bases at J, with 13 bases between the two ends. CDR3 length: 15 amino acids. Germline CDR1 is MGHRA and CDR2 is YSYEKL. The method was immunoSEQ multiplex PCR; TCRdb's version includes in-frame clones alone and lacks a portion of them. The table lists approximately 68,000 clones, roughly 86% of them singletons, with around 13% in the top ten. J is TRBJ1-1 and V is TRBV4-1; weak D call: TRBD1 (6 bases). The clonotype comes from a woman aged 55-70 years with acute or convalescent COVID-19. Sequenced: peripheral blood. DNA for the CDR3: TGCGCCAGCAGCCAAGACAGGGGTGGACAAACTGAAGCTTTCTTT. Translation gives CASSQDRGGQTEAFF.